This T cell receptor beta chain was captured by sequencing in a study of CD8+ T cells in alopecia areata. In the study overall: Tofacitinib was taken orally by treated patients, and the dose was 5 to 10 mg twice daily. The study, taken as a whole, reports: The study found higher clonality in lesional than normal scalp, especially in alopecia totalis/universalis.

Concerning this clone: Its matching antigen is unknown.

Specified treatment: oral pan-JAK inhibitor, 5-10 mg twice daily. Both peripheral blood and punch biopsies of lesional scalp skin were obtained from patients who had alopecia areata. The CDR3 consists of 17 residues. V was pared by 1 base and J by 2 bases, with 9 bases of the junction left unmatched. Sequencing templates came from extracted RNA that was reverse transcribed into cDNA. Data came from immunoSEQ multiplex PCR; TCRdb stores just in-frame clones and leaves some out. The table lists 3,500 to 4,500 clones, about 68% of them singletons. The receptor was derived from a human donor with alopecia areata. The V and J genes are TRBV6-7 and TRBJ1-2; 8 nucleotides line up with TRBD1. TRBV6-7 is an open reading frame whose function is uncertain. The sample here was skin, taken at week 24, from a patient treated with tofacitinib. The DNA of the CDR3 is TGTGCCAGCAGTTACTTGAATCCGGGACAGGAAAACTATGGCTACACCTTC. Amino acid sequence: CASSYLNPGQENYGYTF.